The rows below give T cell receptor beta chains drawn from one sample of a study of cytomegalovirus exposure and HLA in healthy donors. Sequencing used immunoSEQ multiplex PCR; TCRdb keeps in-frame clones, though not all of them. The data contain approximately 170,000 clones, roughly 80% of them seen just once; the ten biggest clones take up approximately 1.3%. The source material was PBMCs. These receptors all come from a man in his fifties in good health and CMV-seropositive. CDR3s include the opening cysteine and the closing phenylalanine or tryptophan. The D gene is left open where the match is weak. Not every row has a clone size; where given, it reads once, few, many or a size class.

CDR3 protein	CDR3 DNA	clone size	J gene	V gene	D gene
CAWSRTRTDTQYF	TGTGCCTGGAGTCGGACTAGGACAGATACGCAGTATTTT	few	TRBJ2-3	TRBV30	TRBD2
CASSFPGQGLRNTIYF	TGTGCCAGCAGCTTCCCAGGACAGGGGCTAAGGAACACCATATATTTT	NA	TRBJ1-3	TRBV7-2	TRBD1
CASSPTGADQPQHF	TGTGCCAGCAGCCCCACAGGGGCCGATCAGCCCCAGCATTTT	few	TRBJ1-5	TRBV7-2	TRBD1
CASTGGYTEAFF	TGTGCCAGCACAGGGGGATACACTGAAGCTTTCTTT	once	TRBJ1-1	TRBV6-6	TRBD1
CASSLWDARGADTQYF	TGTGCCAGCAGTTTATGGGACGCCAGGGGGGCAGATACGCAGTATTTT	NA	TRBJ2-3	TRBV28	NA
CSVVSTGFNTEAFF	TGCAGCGTTGTTTCGACAGGCTTTAACACTGAAGCTTTCTTT	NA	TRBJ1-1	TRBV29-1	NA
CASSLLGGMDTQYF	TGTGCCAGCAGCTTACTAGGGGGTATGGATACGCAGTATTTT	NA	TRBJ2-3	TRBV7-9	NA
CASTSGPGTEAFF	TGTGCCAGCACGTCAGGGCCGGGCACTGAAGCTTTCTTT	NA	TRBJ1-1	TRBV6-5	NA
CASSPLSTGQETQYF	TGTGCCAGCAGTCCTCTCTCCACAGGTCAAGAGACCCAGTACTTC	NA	TRBJ2-5	TRBV28	NA
CASSPRGSYNEQFF	TGTGCCAGCAGCCCCCGAGGGTCCTACAATGAGCAGTTCTTC	once	TRBJ2-1	TRBV7-3	NA
CASSLTSGSRSYEQYF	TGTGCCAGCAGCTTGACTAGCGGGAGTCGATCCTACGAGCAGTACTTC	NA	TRBJ2-7	TRBV5-6	TRBD2
CASSGDRGYEQYF	TGTGCCAGCTCAGGGGACAGGGGATACGAGCAGTACTTC	NA	TRBJ2-7	TRBV18	TRBD1
CASSESLASTDTQYF	TGTGCCAGCAGTGAAAGTCTGGCAAGCACAGATACGCAGTATTTT	few	TRBJ2-3	TRBV2	NA
CASSYSESSSYEQYF	TGTGCCAGCAGTTACAGCGAGAGCAGCTCCTACGAGCAGTACTTC	NA	TRBJ2-7	TRBV6-5	NA
CASRGVGNQPQHF	TGTGCCAGCAGAGGGGTTGGAAATCAGCCCCAGCATTTT	NA	TRBJ1-5	TRBV2	NA
CASGAMNTEAFF	TGTGCCAGTGGAGCCATGAACACTGAAGCTTTCTTT	NA	TRBJ1-1	TRBV2	NA
CASSPRGRSTDTQYF	TGTGCCAGTAGTCCCCGAGGGCGAAGCACAGATACGCAGTATTTT	NA	TRBJ2-3	TRBV19	NA
CASSSAGAPRPQHF	TGTGCCAGCAGCTCTGCAGGGGCCCCTCGGCCCCAGCATTTT	once	TRBJ1-5	TRBV28	NA
CASSLGTGQGPSGANVLTF	TGTGCCAGCAGCCTAGGGACCGGACAGGGGCCCTCTGGGGCCAACGTCCTGACTTTC	NA	TRBJ2-6	TRBV11-1	TRBD1
CASSKPPGTGGNEQFF	TGTGCCAGTAGTAAGCCTCCCGGGACAGGGGGGAATGAGCAGTTCTTC	NA	TRBJ2-1	TRBV19	TRBD1
CAYRGDSLSGNTIYF	TGTGCCTATAGGGGGGACAGCCTCTCTGGAAACACCATATATTTT	NA	TRBJ1-3	TRBV30	TRBD1
CASSSRGGGNQPQHF	TGTGCCAGCAGCTCCCGCGGGGGCGGCAATCAGCCCCAGCATTTT	NA	TRBJ1-5	TRBV6-6	NA
CASSYGGTGAYEQYF	TGTGCCAGCAGTTACGGCGGGACAGGGGCCTACGAGCAGTACTTC	NA	TRBJ2-7	TRBV6-5	TRBD1
CASSPLMQANNEQFF	TGCGCCAGCAGCCCCCTTATGCAGGCTAACAATGAGCAGTTCTTC	NA	TRBJ2-1	TRBV5-1	NA
CASSHQTPSTDTQYF	TGTGCCAGCAGCCATCAGACACCTAGCACAGATACGCAGTATTTT	NA	TRBJ2-3	TRBV4-2	NA
CASGLEGGTEAFF	TGTGCTAGTGGTTTAGAGGGAGGTACTGAAGCTTTCTTT	few	TRBJ1-1	TRBV12-5	NA
CASSQVQGYEQYF	TGCGCCAGCAGCCAAGTCCAGGGCTACGAGCAGTACTTC	NA	TRBJ2-7	TRBV4-1	NA
CASSETPGQGETQYF	TGTGCCAGCAGTGAAACCCCGGGACAGGGGGAGACCCAGTACTTC	few	TRBJ2-5	TRBV6-4	TRBD1
CASARSARTDTQYF	TGTGCCAGCGCCCGGAGCGCCCGCACAGATACGCAGTATTTT	NA	TRBJ2-3	TRBV6-1	NA
CASTRAGGYNEQFF	TGTGCCAGCACCCGAGCGGGGGGCTACAATGAGCAGTTCTTC	NA	TRBJ2-1	TRBV28	TRBD2
CSVEGDRGRGTYGYTF	TGCAGCGTTGAAGGAGACAGGGGGCGTGGGACCTATGGCTACACCTTC	few	TRBJ1-2	TRBV29-1	TRBD1
CASSLNLGYAGELFF	TGTGCCAGCAGTTTGAATCTAGGATATGCCGGGGAGCTGTTTTTT	NA	TRBJ2-2	TRBV27	NA
CASSRAGDSYNEQFF	TGTGCCAGCAGCCGAGCGGGGGATTCCTACAATGAGCAGTTCTTC	NA	TRBJ2-1	TRBV6-5	TRBD2
CASSQRQGFAFF	TGTGCCAGCAGCCAACGACAGGGTTTTGCTTTCTTT	NA	TRBJ1-1	TRBV6-6	TRBD1
CACPRGGSGNTIYF	TGTGCCTGCCCGCGTGGGGGGTCTGGAAACACCATATATTTT	NA	TRBJ1-3	TRBV30	NA
CASSLGIGQGAGALHF	TGTGCCAGCAGCTTGGGTATCGGACAGGGCGCGGGAGCCCTCCACTTT	NA	TRBJ1-6	TRBV5-4	TRBD1
CASSELGHGTDTQYF	TGTGCCAGCAGTGAACTTGGACACGGGACAGATACGCAGTATTTT	NA	TRBJ2-3	TRBV6-1	NA
CASSFRTGTNYGYTF	TGTGCCAGCAGCTTCCGCACAGGGACTAACTATGGCTACACCTTC	NA	TRBJ1-2	TRBV7-9	NA
CASSSQVYEQYF	TGCGCCAGCAGCTCGCAGGTCTACGAGCAGTACTTC	NA	TRBJ2-7	TRBV5-1	NA
CASRSGTDLYSNQPQHF	TGTGCCAGCAGATCCGGGACAGACCTATATAGCAATCAGCCCCAGCATTTT	NA	TRBJ1-5	TRBV7-9	TRBD1
CASRRTSGGTYNEQFF	TGTGCCAGCAGACGGACTAGCGGGGGTACCTACAATGAGCAGTTCTTC	NA	TRBJ2-1	TRBV4-2	TRBD2
CASSLQGGEGKYGYTF	TGCGCCAGCAGCCTACAAGGGGGGGAGGGGAAGTATGGCTACACCTTC	NA	TRBJ1-2	TRBV4-1	NA
CASSVRAVNNQPQHF	TGTGCCAGCAGTGTCAGGGCAGTGAACAATCAGCCCCAGCATTTT	NA	TRBJ1-5	TRBV2	NA
CASTSSGAMYEQYF	TGTGCCAGTACGAGTAGCGGGGCTATGTACGAGCAGTACTTC	NA	TRBJ2-7	TRBV28	TRBD2
CASSPRAGPSSYEQYF	TGTGCCAGCAGCCCTAGAGCAGGGCCTAGCTCCTACGAGCAGTACTTC	NA	TRBJ2-7	TRBV7-2	NA
CASSPRGLGYTF	TGCGCCAGCAGCCCCAGGGGGCTCGGCTACACCTTC	once	TRBJ1-2	TRBV10-2	TRBD1
CASSPGGASEKLFF	TGTGCCAGCTCCCCGGGAGGGGCTAGCGAAAAACTGTTTTTT	few	TRBJ1-4	TRBV27	NA
CASSLGTGYYEQYF	TGTGCCAGCAGCTTGGGGACAGGTTACTACGAGCAGTACTTC	NA	TRBJ2-7	TRBV5-6	TRBD1
CASSPDRGGPYGYTF	TGTGCCAGCAGCCCCGACAGGGGAGGGCCATATGGCTACACCTTC	NA	TRBJ1-2	TRBV6-5	TRBD1
CASSFGVGGRGDNNEQFF	TGCGCCAGCAGCTTTGGGGTGGGGGGGCGGGGTGATAACAATGAGCAGTTCTTC	NA	TRBJ2-1	TRBV5-1	NA
CSVEGASTATDTQYF	TGCAGCGTTGAAGGGGCGTCTACTGCCACAGATACGCAGTATTTT	NA	TRBJ2-3	TRBV29-1	NA